This paragraph reports one TCR beta chain. The antigen is undetermined. The sample originates from a study of identifying expanded T cells in peripheral blood. Points from the study as a whole: Technical replicates showed about 1.2 changed clones; around 2 weeks about 16.4; four weeks 19.

Produced via immunoSEQ multiplex PCR; TCRdb's table is partial and in-frame only. The profile covers about 80,000 clones, with 84% appearing a single time and 20% taken by the ten largest. The receptor comes from a person aged 18 to 69 in good health. The sequenced material came from blood.

The CDR3 coding sequence is TGTGCCAGCAGCGCCGTTGGCATGCCCCAGCATTTT. It translates to CASSAVGMPQHF. The chain recombines TRBV5-6 with TRBJ1-5, with unresolved D. The CDR3 sequence is 12 residues long. Germline V gene lookup returns CDR1 SGHDT and CDR2 YYEEEE. Trimming left V 4 bases short and J 9 bases short, with 11 bases between.